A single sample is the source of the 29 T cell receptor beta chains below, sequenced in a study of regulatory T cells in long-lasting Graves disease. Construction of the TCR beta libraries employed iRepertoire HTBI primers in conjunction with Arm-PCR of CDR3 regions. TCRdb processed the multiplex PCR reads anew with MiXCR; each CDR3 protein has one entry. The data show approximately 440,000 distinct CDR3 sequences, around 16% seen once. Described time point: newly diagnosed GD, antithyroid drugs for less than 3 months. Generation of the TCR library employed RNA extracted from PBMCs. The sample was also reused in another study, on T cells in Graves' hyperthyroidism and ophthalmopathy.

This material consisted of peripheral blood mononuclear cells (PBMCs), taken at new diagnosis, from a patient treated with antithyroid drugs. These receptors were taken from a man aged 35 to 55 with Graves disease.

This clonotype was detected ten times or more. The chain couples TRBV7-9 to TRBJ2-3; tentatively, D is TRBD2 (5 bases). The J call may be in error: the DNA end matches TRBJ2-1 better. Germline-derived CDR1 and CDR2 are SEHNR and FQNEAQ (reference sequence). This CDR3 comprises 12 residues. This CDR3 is CASSTVGDEQFF. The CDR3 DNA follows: TGTGCCAGCAGCACAGTGGGAGATGAGCAGTTCTTC.

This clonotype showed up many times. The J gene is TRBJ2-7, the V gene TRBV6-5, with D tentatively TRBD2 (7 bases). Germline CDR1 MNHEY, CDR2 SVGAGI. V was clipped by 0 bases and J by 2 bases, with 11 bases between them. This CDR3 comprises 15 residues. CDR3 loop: CASSYSQGRAYEQYF. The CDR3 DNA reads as TGTGCCAGCAGTTACTCTCAGGGGAGGGCCTACGAGCAGTACTTC.

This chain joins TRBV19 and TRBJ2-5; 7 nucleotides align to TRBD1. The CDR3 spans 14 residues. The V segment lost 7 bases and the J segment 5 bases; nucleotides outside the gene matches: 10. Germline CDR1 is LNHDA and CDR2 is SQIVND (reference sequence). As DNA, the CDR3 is TGTGCCAGTAACCCAGCAGGGGGTACGGAGACCCAGTACTTC. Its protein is CASNPAGGTETQYF.

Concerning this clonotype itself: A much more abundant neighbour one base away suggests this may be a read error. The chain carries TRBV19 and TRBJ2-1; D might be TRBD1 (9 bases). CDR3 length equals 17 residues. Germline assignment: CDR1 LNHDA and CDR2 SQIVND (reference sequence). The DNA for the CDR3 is TGTGCCAGTAAAGGGACAGGGCTGGCGGGAGGATACAATGAGCAGCTCTTC. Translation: CASKGTGLAGGYNEQLF.

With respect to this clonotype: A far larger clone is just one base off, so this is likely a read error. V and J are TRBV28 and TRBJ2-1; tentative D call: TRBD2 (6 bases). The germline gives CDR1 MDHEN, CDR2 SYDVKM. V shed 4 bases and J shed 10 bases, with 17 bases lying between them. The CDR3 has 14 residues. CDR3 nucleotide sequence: TGTGCCAGCAGTTCGATGTCCCCGCGGGACGAGCAGTTCTTC. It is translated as CASSSMSPRDEQFF.

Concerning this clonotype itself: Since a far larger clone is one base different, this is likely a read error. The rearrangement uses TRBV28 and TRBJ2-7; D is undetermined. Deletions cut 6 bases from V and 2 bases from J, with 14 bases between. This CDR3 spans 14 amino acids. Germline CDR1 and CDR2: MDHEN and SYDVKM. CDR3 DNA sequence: TGTGCCAGCAGCCCGCACATGGGCCCCTACGAGCAGTACTTC. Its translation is CASSPHMGPYEQYF.

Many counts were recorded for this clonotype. CDR3 sequence (DNA): TGCGCCAGCAGCTTGCCTCAGGGAGAGACCCAGTACTTC. This gives the protein CASSLPQGETQYF. The V and J genes are TRBV5-1 and TRBJ2-5; weak D call: TRBD1 (5 bases). The CDR3 is 13 residues long. Deletions cut 1 base from V and 4 bases from J, with 8 bases between. Germline V CDR1 and CDR2: SGHRS, YFSETQ.

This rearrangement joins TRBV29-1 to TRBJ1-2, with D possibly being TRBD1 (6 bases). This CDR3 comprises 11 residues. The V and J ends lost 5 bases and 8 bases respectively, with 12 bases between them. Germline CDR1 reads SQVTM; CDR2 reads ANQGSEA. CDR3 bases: TGCAGCGTTACAGGGTCGGACGGCTACACCTTC. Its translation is CSVTGSDGYTF.

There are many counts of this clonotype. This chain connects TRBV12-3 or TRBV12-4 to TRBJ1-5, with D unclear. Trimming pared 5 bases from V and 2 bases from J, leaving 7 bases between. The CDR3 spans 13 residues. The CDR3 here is CASSGRGNQPQHF. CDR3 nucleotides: TGTGCCAGCAGTGGACGGGGCAATCAGCCCCAGCATTTT.

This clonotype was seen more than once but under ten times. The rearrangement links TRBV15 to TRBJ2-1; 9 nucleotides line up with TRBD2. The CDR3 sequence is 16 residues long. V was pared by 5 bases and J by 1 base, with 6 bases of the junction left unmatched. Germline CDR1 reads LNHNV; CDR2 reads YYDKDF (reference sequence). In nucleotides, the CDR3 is TGTGCCACCAGCCGCGGGCTAGCGGGGTCCTACAATGAGCAGTTCTTC. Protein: CATSRGLAGSYNEQFF.

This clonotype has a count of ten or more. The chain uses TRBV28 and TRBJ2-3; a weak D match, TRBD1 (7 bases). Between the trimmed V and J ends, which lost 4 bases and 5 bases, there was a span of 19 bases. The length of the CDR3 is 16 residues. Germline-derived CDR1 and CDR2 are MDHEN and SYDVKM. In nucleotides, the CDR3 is TGTGCCAGCAGTTCCCCTGGAGGGGGCAAGGTAGATACGCAGTATTTT. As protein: CASSSPGGGKVDTQYF.

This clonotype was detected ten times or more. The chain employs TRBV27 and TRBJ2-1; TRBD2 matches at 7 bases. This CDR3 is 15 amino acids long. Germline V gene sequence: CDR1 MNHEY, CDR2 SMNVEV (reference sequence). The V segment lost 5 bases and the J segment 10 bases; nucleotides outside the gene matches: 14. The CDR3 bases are TGTGCCAGCAGTCCGAGGGAGGGCCCGGGGAGGGAGCAGTTCTTC. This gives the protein CASSPREGPGREQFF.

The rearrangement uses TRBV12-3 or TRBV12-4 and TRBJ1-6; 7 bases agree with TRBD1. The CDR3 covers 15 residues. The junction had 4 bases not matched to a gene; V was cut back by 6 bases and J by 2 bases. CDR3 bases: TGTGCCAGCAGCTCGGACAGGACCTATAATTCACCCCTCCACTTT. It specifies CASSSDRTYNSPLHF.

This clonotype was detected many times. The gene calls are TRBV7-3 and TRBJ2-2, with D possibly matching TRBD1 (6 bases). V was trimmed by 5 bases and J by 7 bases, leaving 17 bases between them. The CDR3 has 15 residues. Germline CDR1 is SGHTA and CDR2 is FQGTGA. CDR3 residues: CASSTEQGVSGELFF. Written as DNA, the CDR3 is TGTGCCAGCAGCACCGAACAGGGAGTAAGCGGGGAGCTGTTTTTT.

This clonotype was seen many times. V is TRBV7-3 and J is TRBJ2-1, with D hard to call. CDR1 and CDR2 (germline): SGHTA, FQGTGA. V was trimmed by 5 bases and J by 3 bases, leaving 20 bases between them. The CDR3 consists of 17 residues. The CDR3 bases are TGTGCCAGCAGCCCTTCCCGTCACGGACGGTTCTACAATGAGCAGTTCTTC. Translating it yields CASSPSRHGRFYNEQFF.

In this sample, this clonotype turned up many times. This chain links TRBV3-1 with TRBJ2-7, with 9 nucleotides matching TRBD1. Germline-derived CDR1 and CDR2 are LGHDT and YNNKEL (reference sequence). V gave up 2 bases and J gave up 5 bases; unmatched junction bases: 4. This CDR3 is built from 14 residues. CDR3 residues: CASSQTGQGDEQYF. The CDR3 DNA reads TGTGCCAGCAGCCAAACGGGACAGGGCGACGAGCAGTACTTC.

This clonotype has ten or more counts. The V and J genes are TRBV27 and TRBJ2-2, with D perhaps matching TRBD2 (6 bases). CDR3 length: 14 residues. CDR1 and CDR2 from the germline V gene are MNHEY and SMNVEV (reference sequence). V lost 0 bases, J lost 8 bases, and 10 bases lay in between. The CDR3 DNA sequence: TGTGCCAGCAGTTTATCGAAGGCGGGAGGGGAGCTGTTTTTT. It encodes CASSLSKAGGELFF.

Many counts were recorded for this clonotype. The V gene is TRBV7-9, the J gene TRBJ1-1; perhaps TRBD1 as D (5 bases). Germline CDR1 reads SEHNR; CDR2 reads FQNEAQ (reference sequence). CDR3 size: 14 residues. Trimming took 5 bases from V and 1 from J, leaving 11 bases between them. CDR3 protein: CASSRTQGNTEAFF. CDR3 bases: TGTGCCAGCAGCCGCACCCAGGGGAACACTGAAGCTTTCTTT.

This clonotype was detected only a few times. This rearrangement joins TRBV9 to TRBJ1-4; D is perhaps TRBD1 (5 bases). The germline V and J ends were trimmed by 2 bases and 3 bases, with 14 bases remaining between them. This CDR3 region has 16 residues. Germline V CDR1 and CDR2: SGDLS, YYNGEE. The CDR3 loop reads CASSVGAAGSNEKLFF. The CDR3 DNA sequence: TGTGCCAGCAGCGTTGGGGCTGCGGGGTCTAATGAAAAACTGTTTTTT. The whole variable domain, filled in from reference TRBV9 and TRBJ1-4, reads DSGVTQTPKHLITATGQRVTLRCSPRSGDLSVYWYQQSLDQGLQFLIQYYNGEERAKGNILERFSAQQFPDLHSELNLSSLELGDSALYFCASSVGAAGSNEKLFFGSGTQLSVL.

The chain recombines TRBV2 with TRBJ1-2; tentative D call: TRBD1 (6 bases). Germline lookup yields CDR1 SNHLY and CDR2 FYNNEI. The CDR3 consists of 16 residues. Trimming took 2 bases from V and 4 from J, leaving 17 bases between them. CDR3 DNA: TGTGCCAGCAGTGAAACAGGGTTCGGGACATCCTATGGCTACACCTTC. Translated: CASSETGFGTSYGYTF.

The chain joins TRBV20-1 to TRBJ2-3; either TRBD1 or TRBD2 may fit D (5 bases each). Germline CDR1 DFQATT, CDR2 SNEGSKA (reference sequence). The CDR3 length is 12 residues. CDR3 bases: TGCAGCGTTGGGGGACGCACAGATACGCAGTATTTT. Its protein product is CSVGGRTDTQYF.

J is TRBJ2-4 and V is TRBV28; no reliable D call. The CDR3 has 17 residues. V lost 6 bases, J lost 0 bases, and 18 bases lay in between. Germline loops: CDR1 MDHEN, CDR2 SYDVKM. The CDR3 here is CASRNPLGEIAKNIQYF. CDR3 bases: TGTGCCAGCAGGAACCCCCTGGGCGAGATAGCCAAAAACATTCAGTACTTC.

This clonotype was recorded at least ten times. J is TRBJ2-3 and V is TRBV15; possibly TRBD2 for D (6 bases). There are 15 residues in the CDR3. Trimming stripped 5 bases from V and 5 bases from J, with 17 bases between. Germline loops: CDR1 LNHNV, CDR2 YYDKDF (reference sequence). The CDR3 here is CATSSFGGRGDTQYF. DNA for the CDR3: TGTGCCACCAGCTCCTTCGGGGGACGTGGAGATACGCAGTATTTT.

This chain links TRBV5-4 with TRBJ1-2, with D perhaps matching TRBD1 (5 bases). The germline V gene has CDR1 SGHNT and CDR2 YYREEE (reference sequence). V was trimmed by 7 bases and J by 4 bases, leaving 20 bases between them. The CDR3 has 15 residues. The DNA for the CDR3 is TGTGCCAGCCTCGACAGTTCTTTCGGGGGCTATGGCTACACCTTC. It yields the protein CASLDSSFGGYGYTF.

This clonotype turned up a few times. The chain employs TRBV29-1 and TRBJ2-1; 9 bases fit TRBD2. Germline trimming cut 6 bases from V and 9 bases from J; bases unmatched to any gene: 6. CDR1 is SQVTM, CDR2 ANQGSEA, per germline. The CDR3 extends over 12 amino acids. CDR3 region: CSVVAGVVEQFF. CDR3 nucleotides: TGCAGCGTCGTAGCGGGAGTGGTTGAGCAGTTCTTC.

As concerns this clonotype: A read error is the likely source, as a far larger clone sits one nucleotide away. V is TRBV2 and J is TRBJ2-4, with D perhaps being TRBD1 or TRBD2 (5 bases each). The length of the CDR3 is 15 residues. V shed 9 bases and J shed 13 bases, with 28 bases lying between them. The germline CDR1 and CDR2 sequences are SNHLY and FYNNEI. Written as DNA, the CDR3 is TGTGCCAGTCAGGGCGCCGGGACCTGGTACAATGAGCAGTACTTC. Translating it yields CASQGAGTWYNEQYF.

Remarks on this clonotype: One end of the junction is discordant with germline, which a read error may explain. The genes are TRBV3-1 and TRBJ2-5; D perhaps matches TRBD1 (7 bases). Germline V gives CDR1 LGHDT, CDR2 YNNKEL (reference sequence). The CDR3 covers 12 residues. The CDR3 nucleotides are TGTGCCAGCAGCCCCAAGGAGGGACAGAAGACCTTC. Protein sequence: CASSPKEGQKTF.

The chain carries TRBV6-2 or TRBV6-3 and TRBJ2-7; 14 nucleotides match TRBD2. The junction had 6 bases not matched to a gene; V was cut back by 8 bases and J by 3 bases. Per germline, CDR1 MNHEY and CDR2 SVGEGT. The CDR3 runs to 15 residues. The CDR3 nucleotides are TGTGCCAGCCAAAGACTAGCGGGAGGGGTCTACGAGCAGTACTTC. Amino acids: CASQRLAGGVYEQYF.

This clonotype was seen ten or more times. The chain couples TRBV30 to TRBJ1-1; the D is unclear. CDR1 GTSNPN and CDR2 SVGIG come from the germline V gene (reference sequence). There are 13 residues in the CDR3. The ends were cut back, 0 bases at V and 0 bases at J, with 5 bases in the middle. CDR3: CAWSVGMNTEAFF. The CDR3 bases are TGTGCCTGGAGTGTAGGCATGAACACTGAAGCTTTCTTT.